The 18 T cell receptor beta chains presented below share a single source sample, sequenced in a study of blood T cell repertoires in COVID-19. Method: immunoSEQ multiplex PCR; TCRdb's copy keeps in-frame clones and lacks some. The table has 45,000 to 50,000 clones, approximately 86% seen once. The sample taken for sequencing was peripheral blood. The source is a man of 80 years or more in a cohort sampled during active COVID-19.

CDR3: CAWSAGTGNTEAFF. The CDR3 region has the DNA TGTGCCTGGAGTGCCGGGACAGGGAACACTGAAGCTTTCTTT. This sequence joins TRBV30 and TRBJ1-1; 8 bases match TRBD1. Trimming took 1 base from V and 1 from J; bases not matched to a gene: 2. Germline CDR1 and CDR2: GTSNPN and SVGIG (reference sequence). The CDR3 loop spans 14 amino acids.

The chain uses TRBV19 and TRBJ2-3; 9 nucleotides line up with TRBD1. Trimming at V came to 8 bases and at J to 1 base, leaving 4 bases not matched to a gene. CDR1 LNHDA and CDR2 SQIVND come from the germline V gene (reference sequence). The CDR3 consists of 14 residues. In DNA form, the CDR3 reads TGTGCCAGTGACAGGACAGGGGGCACAGATACGCAGTATTTT. Translation: CASDRTGGTDTQYF.

This clone appeared a few times. This chain links TRBV10-2 with TRBJ2-5; 8 bases fit TRBD2. The germline V gene encodes CDR1 WSHSY and CDR2 SAAADI. V gave up 6 bases and J gave up 2 bases; unmatched junction bases: 2. The CDR3 loop spans 13 amino acids. CDR3 in amino acids: CASRSGGQETQYF. CDR3 DNA: TGCGCCAGCAGATCGGGAGGGCAAGAGACCCAGTACTTC.

The chain carries TRBV7-2 and TRBJ2-7; 7 bases line up with TRBD2. Germline trimming cut 1 base from V and 5 bases from J; bases unmatched to any gene: 8. The germline V gene encodes CDR1 SGHTA and CDR2 FQGNSA. The CDR3 runs to 15 residues. CDR3 in amino acids: CASSLGGAGVNEQYF. CDR3 DNA sequence: TGTGCCAGCAGCTTAGGAGGGGCGGGAGTGAACGAGCAGTACTTC.

The V and J genes are TRBV18 and TRBJ1-6, with 8 bases lining up with TRBD1. Germline values: CDR1 KGHSH, CDR2 LQKENI. The CDR3 totals 15 residues. Trimming removed 4 bases from V and 9 bases from J; junction bases left unmatched: 8. CDR3 residues: CASSLYQGASSPLHF. CDR3 bases: TGTGCCAGCTCACTCTATCAGGGGGCTAGTTCACCCCTCCACTTT.

The chain uses TRBV5-1 and TRBJ2-1, with 14 bases fitting TRBD2. The germline gives CDR1 SGHRS, CDR2 YFSETQ. J was trimmed by 8 bases and V by 3 bases; bases with no gene match: 13. The CDR3 is made up of 18 amino acids. The chain's CDR3 is CASSSGLAGGRGGDEQFF. The CDR3 DNA is TGCGCCAGCAGCTCCGGACTAGCGGGAGGACGAGGCGGAGATGAGCAGTTCTTC.

The chain links TRBV19 to TRBJ2-7; D might be TRBD1 (6 bases). The germline V gene has CDR1 LNHDA and CDR2 SQIVND (reference sequence). V was clipped by 5 bases and J by 2 bases, with 13 bases between them. The CDR3 covers 14 residues. CDR3 protein: CASSFTGTTYEQYF. CDR3 in DNA: TGTGCCAGTAGTTTTACCGGGACAACCTACGAGCAGTACTTC. The variable domain in full, with the rest retrieved from reference TRBV19 and TRBJ2-7, is DGGITQSPKYLFRKEGQNVTLSCEQNLNHDAMYWYRQDPGQGLRLIYYSQIVNDFQKGDIAEGYSVSREKKESFPLTVTSAQKNPTAFYLCASSFTGTTYEQYFGPGTRLTVT.

V and J are TRBV6-7 and TRBJ2-3, with 7 positions matching TRBD2. TRBV6-7 is annotated as an ORF whose role is uncertain. V lost 4 bases and J lost 1; bases outside the gene matches: 8. This CDR3 contains 16 residues. This CDR3 is CASSSVDRGGTDTQYF. The CDR3 DNA sequence: TGTGCCAGCAGTTCCGTAGACCGGGGGGGCACAGATACGCAGTATTTT.

The J gene is TRBJ2-3, the V gene TRBV27; a possible D gene is TRBD1 (5 bases). Per the germline V gene, CDR1 is MNHEY and CDR2 is SMNVEV (reference sequence). V lost 8 bases and J lost 2, with 20 bases in between. This CDR3 has 16 residues. CDR3 in DNA: TGTGCCAGCGGACAAGGGGTACAGATATACACAGATACGCAGTATTTT. It codes for CASGQGVQIYTDTQYF.

The chain combines TRBV28 with TRBJ2-1; D is unclear. The V gene lost 5 bases and the J gene lost 2 bases, with 10 bases spanning the gap. The CDR3 is made up of 14 amino acids. Germline V CDR1 and CDR2: MDHEN, SYDVKM. CDR3 coding DNA: TGTGCCAGCAGTCGAGTGGGCCCCTACAATGAGCAGTTCTTC. Amino acid sequence: CASSRVGPYNEQFF. Combining the CDR3 with reference TRBV28 and TRBJ2-1 gives the whole variable domain DVKVTQSSRYLVKRTGEKVFLECVQDMDHENMFWYRQDPGLGLRLIYFSYDVKMKEKGDIPEGYSVSREKKERFSLILESASTNQTSMYLCASSRVGPYNEQFFGPGTRLTVL.

This chain joins TRBV10-1 and TRBJ1-1; 10 positions match TRBD1. Germline-derived CDR1 and CDR2 are WNHNN and SYGVQD (reference sequence). Trimming took 6 bases from V and 1 from J; bases not matched to a gene: 11. The CDR3 sequence is 17 residues long. In DNA form, the CDR3 reads TGCGCCAGCAGATTAGTCCGGGACAGGGGAACGAACACTGAAGCTTTCTTT. Its translation is CASRLVRDRGTNTEAFF.

This rearrangement joins TRBV5-1 to TRBJ1-2; the match to TRBD1 covers 10 bases. The CDR3 contains 18 residues. Germline values: CDR1 SGHRS, CDR2 YFSETQ. J was trimmed by 4 bases and V by 5 bases; bases with no gene match: 17. This CDR3 is CASSYGDLGTGDGYGYTF. DNA of the CDR3: TGCGCCAGCAGTTATGGTGACCTAGGGACAGGGGATGGCTATGGCTACACCTTC.

This clone was recorded once. The chain recombines TRBV11-1 with TRBJ2-7; D gene uncertain. Germline-derived CDR1 and CDR2 are SGHAT and FQDESV (reference sequence). Trimming shortened V by 1 base and J by 13 bases, and 14 bases separated the two germline ends. The CDR3 has 12 residues. DNA of the CDR3: TGTGCCAGCAGCTTAGATCAACAGAGCCCTTACTTC. As protein: CASSLDQQSPYF.

The genes are TRBV5-1 and TRBJ2-7, with D possibly TRBD2 on 6 matching bases. CDR3 size: 15 residues. With 5 bases removed from V and 2 bases from J, the gap between germline ends came to 17 bases. The germline CDR1 and CDR2 sequences are SGHRS and YFSETQ. Here the CDR3 DNA reads TGCGCCAGCAGACGGCTAGCGACTACTACCTACGAGCAGTACTTC. This encodes CASRRLATTTYEQYF.

CDR3 nucleotide sequence: TGTGCCAGCAGTGAATGGAGTACCCTCACAGATACGCAGTATTTT. Amino acids: CASSEWSTLTDTQYF. The V call is TRBV6-1, the J call TRBJ2-3; D not resolved. V was cut by 2 bases and J by 2 bases, with 11 bases left in between. CDR1 and CDR2 (germline): MNHNS, SASEGT. The CDR3 loop spans 15 amino acids.

This clone is categorized as medium-sized. J is TRBJ2-7 and V is TRBV18; unclear D gene. Germline CDR1 KGHSH, CDR2 LQKENI. V was shortened by 2 bases and J by 2 bases, with 7 bases between the two germline ends. The CDR3 covers 13 residues. CDR3 DNA: TGTGCCAGCTCACCAATTGAGACCTACGAGCAGTACTTC. This encodes CASSPIETYEQYF.

The V and J genes are TRBV24-1 and TRBJ2-1; TRBD1 matches 10 bases. V trimming: 3 bases; J trimming: 6 bases; junction bases outside the gene matches: 10. The CDR3 spans 17 residues. The V gene's germline CDR1 is KGHDR and CDR2 SFDVKD. The CDR3 nucleotides read TGTGCCACCAGTGATATTTCCGGGACAGGGGTCTCCAATGAGCAGTTCTTC. Protein: CATSDISGTGVSNEQFF.

This chain joins TRBV18 and TRBJ2-1; possibly TRBD2 for D (6 bases). Germline-derived CDR1 and CDR2 are KGHSH and LQKENI. The V end was cut by 0 bases, the J end by 9 bases, with 18 bases between. The CDR3 sequence is 16 residues long. The CDR3 sequence: CASSPPVRAAGGEQFF. The CDR3 coding sequence is TGTGCCAGCTCACCACCGGTCCGGGCTGCCGGGGGTGAGCAGTTCTTC.